This T cell receptor beta chain was observed in a study of monozygotic twins with inflammatory bowel disease (dated by TCRdb to about 2019). Turning to the overall study: The complete study included 28 monozygotic twin pairs: 19 IBD-discordant Danish pairs and nine German pairs, of which four were IBD-concordant and five were IBD-discordant. Each individual had, on average, about 151 000 unique TCRalpha sequences and 181 000 unique TCRbeta sequences available for analysis. The search for disease-associated traits relied mainly on comparing IBD patients with their genetically identical healthy co-twins within discordant pairs.

The study at large found these results: Background noise and inter-individual variability may have been introduced into the repertoires by the differing immunosuppressive treatments among patients. A decrease in TCRbeta repertoire diversity, as measured by inverse Simpson index, was observed in IBD patients compared with their healthy co-twins. No single strong signal or clonotype linked to IBD turned up in the results, so the idea that one exists was not supported. Repertoire similarity did not differ between concordant and discordant twins, possibly due to limited statistical power. Compared with healthy twins, IBD patients had fewer clonotypes in common with other individuals, a difference most pronounced in patients showing signs of disease activity. The analysis was unable to tell apart different T cell subtypes.

The library was produced with 5' RACE. The input for every TCR library was around 4,000 ng of total RNA. For each sample, cDNA was synthesized in eight separate reactions using SMARTScribe reverse transcriptase. During cDNA synthesis, template switching was used to introduce unique molecular identifiers that contained a 6-nucleotide sample barcode. Two nested PCRs of approximately 16 and 10 cycles amplified the TCRalpha and TCRbeta cDNA, and bead purification followed each PCR. Before amplification, the cDNA was both treated with uracil DNA-glycosylase and purified with the QIAquick PCR purification kit. The second PCR added Illumina TruSeq-compatible adapters along with sample-specific barcodes. TapeStation and Qubit were used to check library quality and concentration, and roughly 5 ng of each library went into the pool. The pooled libraries were sequenced with 2 x 100 bp reads and custom sequencing primers on an Illumina HiSeq2500 single-index Rapid Run. On the study's bioinformatics: MiGEC version 1.2.6 was used for UMI-based consensus assembly to correct PCR and sequencing errors. MiXCR version 2.1.1 was used to carry out V(D)J alignment, clonotype assembly and CDR3 extraction. Normalisation of gene usage, clonotype sharing and MAIT/NKT TCR abundance was achieved by analysing the top 1000, 10 000 and 20 000 clonotypes per sample. Diversity was computed as the inverse Simpson index with the vegan R package after downsampling to 27 000 UMIs. Paired Mann-Whitney U tests were applied to discordant twin pairs, with Benjamini-Hochberg correction for multiple testing. Each entry corresponds to one CDR3 protein sequence from reads that TCRdb reprocessed, and DNA is not given. In this record, the V and J calls reflect TCRdb's handling and not the investigators' own analysis. The sample's own table lists 350,000 to 500,000 distinct CDR3 sequences. Together, the top ten hold 2.4% of the sample.

From each donor, an approximately 2.5 ml peripheral blood sample was collected into PAXgene tubes and stored at -80 degrees C. Total RNA was isolated from whole blood with the PAXgene blood miRNA kit on an automated QIAcube, without T cell sorting. Peripheral blood from monozygotic twin pairs concordant or discordant for inflammatory bowel disease was subjected to deep TCRalpha and TCRbeta repertoire profiling with unique molecular barcoding. Smoking habits were recorded for all twin pairs, and individuals were classified as current, former or never smokers. A remark on this clonotype: The specificity of this receptor is unknown.

The CDR3 runs 15 residues from the cysteine to the phenylalanine. No DNA sequence is on record. CDR1 and CDR2, per the germline V gene, are MDHEN and SYDVKM. The receptor was derived from a human donor with ulcerative colitis or Crohn's disease, or a healthy co-twin of an affected twin (not recorded which). Sequencing used blood. The chain links TRBV28 with TRBJ2-6. The CDR3 loop reads CASSLSGSGANVLTF.